Listed below are T cell receptor beta chains from one sample, sequenced in a study of T cells in Graves' hyperthyroidism and ophthalmopathy. Using its own MiXCR run on the multiplex PCR reads, TCRdb lists one record per CDR3 protein. Counted here are 400,000 to 600,000 distinct CDR3 sequences, 15% to 20% occurring once; the ten biggest clones make up roughly 29%. Sequenced material: blood. The source is a woman aged 25 to 45 with Graves' ophthalmopathy. The CDR3 runs from the conserved cysteine through the conserved F or W. The D gene is left open where the match is weak. Clone size is given for some rows only: seen once, a few or many times, or a class if the clone is expanded.

J gene | D gene | V gene | clone size | CDR3 DNA | CDR3 protein
TRBJ2-3 | - | TRBV11-2 | many | TGTGCCAGCAGCCCTTTAAGCACAGATACGCAGTATTTT | CASSPLSTDTQYF
TRBJ2-5 | TRBD2 | TRBV28 | many | TGTGCCAGCACGGAGCGGGGAGGGAATCAAGAGACCCAGTACTTC | CASTERGGNQETQYF
TRBJ2-1 | TRBD2 | TRBV4-3 | many | TGCGCCAGCAGCCCGGGACTAGCGGAACCCTTAGGCAATGAGCAGTTCTTC | CASSPGLAEPLGNEQFF
TRBJ2-3 | - | TRBV4-1 | many | TGCGCCAGCAGCCAGAGCCCATTACGGGATACGCAGTATTTT | CASSQSPLRDTQYF
TRBJ1-1 | - | TRBV28 | many | TGTGCCAGCAGTTTATCGGGGATGATGGACACTGAAGCTTTCTTT | CASSLSGMMDTEAFF
TRBJ2-7 | - | TRBV28 | few | TGTGCCAGCAGTGAACAGGGCCACGAGCAGTACTTC | CASSEQGHEQYF
TRBJ2-3 | - | TRBV30 | many | TGTGCCTGGACCCCGGGCGGGGATACGCAGTATTTT | CAWTPGGDTQYF
TRBJ2-7 | - | TRBV20-1 | many | TGCAGTGCTAGAGATCCCAAGTCCCTTGGACACAGCGGCCTCTCCTACGAGCAGTACTTC | CSARDPKSLGHSGLSYEQYF
TRBJ2-1 | - | TRBV6-5 | - | TGTGCCAGCAGTTACACCCAGGGGATTAGGAATGAGCAGTTCTTC | CASSYTQGIRNEQFF
TRBJ1-6 | TRBD1 | TRBV14 | few | TGTGCCAGCAGCCAAGGTGACAGGGTGTTTGAACCCCTCCACTTT | CASSQGDRVFEPLHF
TRBJ2-7 | TRBD1 | TRBV20-1 | many | TGCAGTGCTAGACGCGGACAGGGCTTCTCCTACGAGCAGTACTTC | CSARRGQGFSYEQYF
TRBJ1-6 | - | TRBV18 | - | TGTGCCAGCTCTCCGGGGGGGGATTCACCCCTCCACTTT | CASSPGGDSPLHF
TRBJ2-1 | TRBD2 | TRBV12-3/TRBV12-4 | many | TGTGCCAGCAGTGCTTGGACTAGCGGGAGTTACAATGAGCAGTTCTTC | CASSAWTSGSYNEQFF
TRBJ2-1 | - | TRBV12-3/TRBV12-4 | many | TGTGCCAGCAGTTTAAATGAGGGATTAGGGGAGCAGTTCTTC | CASSLNEGLGEQFF
TRBJ2-1 | TRBD2 | TRBV9 | few | TGTGCCAGCAGCGTACTAGCGGGAGACTATGAGCAGTTCTTC | CASSVLAGDYEQFF
TRBJ2-3 | - | TRBV11-2 | many | TGTGCCAGCAGCCTCACGACTAGTATGAAGACAGATACGCAGTATTTT | CASSLTTSMKTDTQYF
TRBJ1-2 | - | TRBV7-9 | - | TGTGCCAGCAGCTTAAGTGGCGCTAGTTATGGCTACACCTTC | CASSLSGASYGYTF
TRBJ2-6 | - | TRBV28 | - | TGTGCCAGTCCTTTACCCAGGGTACCTGGGGCCAACGTCCTGACTTTC | CASPLPRVPGANVLTF
TRBJ1-2 | - | TRBV5-6 | - | TGTGCCAGCAGCTTCCCGACGGGGAACTATGGCTACACCTTC | CASSFPTGNYGYTF
TRBJ1-1 | - | TRBV7-2 | many | TGTGCCAGCATGAACAGGGCGGGGAACACTGAAGCTTTCTTT | CASMNRAGNTEAFF
TRBJ2-7 | TRBD2 | TRBV20-1 | many | TGCAGTGCTGGCCGGGGGGTAGCGGGATTCTACGAGCAGTACTTC | CSAGRGVAGFYEQYF
TRBJ2-1 | - | TRBV30 | many | TGTGCCTGGAGTGAAGACAGGGAGGATGAGCAGTTCTTC | CAWSEDREDEQFF
TRBJ2-5 | TRBD1 | TRBV6-1 | - | TGTGCCAGCAGTGGTGGGACAGGGACACCTCAAGAGACCCAGTACTTC | CASSGGTGTPQETQYF
TRBJ2-7 | - | TRBV11-2 | - | TGTGCCAGCAGCGCTGTGGGGGGCCCCTACGAGCAGTACTTC | CASSAVGGPYEQYF
TRBJ1-2 | - | TRBV7-2 | many | TGTGCCAGCAGCTTAGACAGGCCCTGGGGCTACACCTTC | CASSLDRPWGYTF